The 2 T cell receptor beta chains presented below share a single source sample, sequenced in a study of control samples from healthy donors and cancer patients. Sequenced by immunoSEQ multiplex PCR; TCRdb stores in-frame clones only, minus some. The sample contains 53,000 or so clones, approximately 86% of which appear only once. The sample comprised PBMCs. The receptors were gathered from a man aged 55 to 70 with head and neck cancer.

The chain has TRBV4-2 and TRBJ1-1, with a tentative D call TRBD1 (6 bases). The CDR3 is 15 amino acids. V lost 0 bases to trimming and J lost 4 bases, with 12 bases between them. In germline, CDR1 is LGHNA, CDR2 YNFKEQ. CDR3 loop: CASSQDQGWSTEAFF. The CDR3 DNA is TGTGCCAGCAGCCAAGATCAGGGGTGGAGCACTGAAGCTTTCTTT.

V usage is TRBV2 and J usage is TRBJ1-1; tentative D call: TRBD1 (5 bases). V was clipped by 4 bases and J by 2 bases, with 11 bases between them. The CDR3 runs to 14 residues. The germline gives CDR1 SNHLY, CDR2 FYNNEI. The CDR3 sequence is CASSVLGQNTEAFF. DNA for the CDR3: TGTGCCAGCAGTGTGTTAGGACAAAACACTGAAGCTTTCTTT.